This is a list of T cell receptor beta chains from one sample in a study of cytomegalovirus exposure and HLA in healthy donors. Sequencing used immunoSEQ multiplex PCR; TCRdb keeps in-frame clones, though not all of them. In the table there are about 180,000 clones, about 77% of which are singletons. Sequenced sample: PBMCs. Receptor source: a woman younger than 45 in good health and CMV-seropositive. Both conserved end residues are part of each CDR3. A D gene is named only where the DNA matches it firmly. The size of a clone is reported for some rows only, either as once, few or many, or as a class for expanded clones.

V gene: TRBV7-3
clone size: NA
D gene: TRBD1
J gene: TRBJ1-6
CDR3 protein: CASSLRGTVNSPLHF
CDR3 DNA: TGTGCCAGCAGCTTAAGAGGGACAGTTAATTCACCCCTCCACTTT

V gene: TRBV29-1
clone size: NA
D gene: TRBD1
J gene: TRBJ1-4
CDR3 protein: CSVATGGAREKLFF
CDR3 DNA: TGCAGCGTTGCCACAGGGGGCGCGCGGGAAAAACTGTTTTTT

V gene: TRBV27
clone size: NA
D gene: TRBD1
J gene: TRBJ1-1
CDR3 protein: CASSSDRGRRAFF
CDR3 DNA: TGTGCCAGCAGTTCGGACAGGGGGAGGAGAGCTTTCTTT

V gene: TRBV6-4
clone size: NA
D gene: NA
J gene: TRBJ1-3
CDR3 protein: CASSIDRNTIYF
CDR3 DNA: TGTGCCAGCAGTATCGACAGGAACACCATATATTTT

V gene: TRBV7-2
clone size: NA
D gene: TRBD1
J gene: TRBJ1-2
CDR3 protein: CASSPSTGSYGYTF
CDR3 DNA: TGTGCCAGCAGCCCGTCGACAGGGTCCTATGGCTACACCTTC

V gene: TRBV19
clone size: NA
D gene: NA
J gene: TRBJ2-3
CDR3 protein: CASSIPKTNRDTQYF
CDR3 DNA: TGTGCCAGTAGTATCCCCAAGACTAATAGGGATACGCAGTATTTT

V gene: TRBV5-1
clone size: NA
D gene: TRBD2
J gene: TRBJ2-5
CDR3 protein: CASSIAGGGQETQYF
CDR3 DNA: TGCGCCAGCAGCATAGCGGGGGGGGGCCAAGAGACCCAGTACTTC

V gene: TRBV4-3
clone size: NA
D gene: TRBD1
J gene: TRBJ1-5
CDR3 protein: CASSQRQGAGNQPQHF
CDR3 DNA: TGCGCCAGCAGCCAGCGACAGGGGGCTGGCAATCAGCCCCAGCATTTT

V gene: TRBV11-2
clone size: once
D gene: TRBD1
J gene: TRBJ1-6
CDR3 protein: CASTQDRANSPLHF
CDR3 DNA: TGTGCCAGCACCCAGGACAGGGCAAATTCACCCCTCCACTTT

V gene: TRBV28
clone size: NA
D gene: NA
J gene: TRBJ1-2
CDR3 protein: CASSLVGARNYGYTF
CDR3 DNA: TGTGCCAGCAGTTTGGTGGGGGCCCGTAACTATGGCTACACCTTC

V gene: TRBV6-5
clone size: NA
D gene: TRBD2
J gene: TRBJ2-5
CDR3 protein: CASSLGTTQETQYF
CDR3 DNA: TGTGCCAGCAGTCTCGGGACTACTCAAGAGACCCAGTACTTC

V gene: TRBV28
clone size: NA
D gene: NA
J gene: TRBJ1-5
CDR3 protein: CASSLVLSNQPQHF
CDR3 DNA: TGTGCCAGCAGTTTGGTACTTAGCAATCAGCCCCAGCATTTT

V gene: TRBV10-3
clone size: NA
D gene: TRBD1
J gene: TRBJ1-2
CDR3 protein: CAISDSDRFNYGYTF
CDR3 DNA: TGTGCCATCAGTGACTCGGACAGGTTTAACTATGGCTACACCTTC

V gene: TRBV6-1
clone size: once
D gene: NA
J gene: TRBJ2-6
CDR3 protein: CASSVTGAGANGLTF
CDR3 DNA: TGTGCCAGCAGTGTTACAGGTGCTGGGGCCAACGGCCTGACTTTC

V gene: TRBV5-1
clone size: NA
D gene: NA
J gene: TRBJ1-6
CDR3 protein: CASSLGTENSPLHF
CDR3 DNA: TGCGCCAGCAGCTTGGGGACAGAGAATTCACCCCTCCACTTT

V gene: TRBV28
clone size: NA
D gene: TRBD2
J gene: TRBJ2-3
CDR3 protein: CASSYSGRREASTDTQYF
CDR3 DNA: TGTGCCAGCAGTTACTCAGGAAGGCGGGAGGCTAGCACAGATACGCAGTATTTT

V gene: TRBV5-4
clone size: few
D gene: TRBD1
J gene: TRBJ1-2
CDR3 protein: CATHGQGYGYTF
CDR3 DNA: TGTGCCACCCATGGACAGGGGTATGGCTACACCTTC

V gene: TRBV11-2
clone size: NA
D gene: TRBD2
J gene: TRBJ2-5
CDR3 protein: CASSLASASGVETQYF
CDR3 DNA: TGTGCCAGCAGCTTAGCCTCGGCTAGCGGGGTAGAGACCCAGTACTTC

V gene: TRBV30
clone size: NA
D gene: TRBD2
J gene: TRBJ2-3
CDR3 protein: CAGLLAGSTDTQYF
CDR3 DNA: TGTGCCGGTCTCCTAGCGGGGAGCACAGATACGCAGTATTTT

V gene: TRBV5-6
clone size: NA
D gene: NA
J gene: TRBJ1-4
CDR3 protein: CASSLVGVEKLFF
CDR3 DNA: TGTGCCAGCAGCTTGGTAGGGGTTGAAAAACTGTTTTTT

V gene: TRBV27
clone size: NA
D gene: NA
J gene: TRBJ2-1
CDR3 protein: CAIPHRVNEQFF
CDR3 DNA: TGTGCCATCCCACACAGGGTCAATGAGCAGTTCTTC

V gene: TRBV28
clone size: NA
D gene: NA
J gene: TRBJ1-5
CDR3 protein: CASRGEGSGYSNQPQHF
CDR3 DNA: TGTGCCAGCCGCGGGGAGGGATCCGGTTATAGCAATCAGCCCCAGCATTTT

V gene: TRBV2
clone size: NA
D gene: NA
J gene: TRBJ2-1
CDR3 protein: CASRDSYNEQFF
CDR3 DNA: TGTGCCAGCCGAGACAGTTACAATGAGCAGTTCTTC

V gene: TRBV4-1
clone size: NA
D gene: TRBD1
J gene: TRBJ1-1
CDR3 protein: CASSHVLTGQGRRTEAFF
CDR3 DNA: TGCGCCAGCAGCCACGTTTTAACGGGACAGGGGCGAAGGACTGAAGCTTTCTTT

V gene: TRBV28
clone size: NA
D gene: NA
J gene: TRBJ1-3
CDR3 protein: CASSPTTGPGNTIYF
CDR3 DNA: TGTGCCAGCAGTCCAACTACAGGGCCTGGAAACACCATATATTTT

V gene: TRBV28
clone size: NA
D gene: TRBD2
J gene: TRBJ2-3
CDR3 protein: CASSLAGGRTDTQYF
CDR3 DNA: TGTGCCAGCAGTCTAGCGGGGGGGCGAACAGATACGCAGTATTTT

V gene: TRBV6-5
clone size: NA
D gene: NA
J gene: TRBJ1-2
CDR3 protein: CASSSEGYGYTF
CDR3 DNA: TGTGCCAGCAGTTCGGAGGGCTATGGCTACACCTTC

V gene: TRBV5-4
clone size: NA
D gene: NA
J gene: TRBJ1-5
CDR3 protein: CASSSQGYNQPQHF
CDR3 DNA: TGTGCCAGCAGCTCCCAGGGGTACAATCAGCCCCAGCATTTT

V gene: TRBV7-9
clone size: NA
D gene: NA
J gene: TRBJ2-1
CDR3 protein: CASTLGSSYNEQFF
CDR3 DNA: TGTGCCAGCACCTTGGGGAGCTCCTACAATGAGCAGTTCTTC

V gene: TRBV28
clone size: once
D gene: NA
J gene: TRBJ2-4
CDR3 protein: CASSKDLNIQYF
CDR3 DNA: TGTGCCAGCAGTAAGGACTTGAACATTCAGTACTTC

V gene: TRBV5-1
clone size: NA
D gene: NA
J gene: TRBJ2-7
CDR3 protein: CARLGGADEQYF
CDR3 DNA: TGCGCCAGACTAGGGGGGGCCGACGAGCAGTACTTC

V gene: TRBV19
clone size: NA
D gene: NA
J gene: TRBJ1-3
CDR3 protein: CASSIGGVQAAGNTIYF
CDR3 DNA: TGTGCCAGTAGTATCGGAGGGGTCCAAGCCGCTGGAAACACCATATATTTT

V gene: TRBV9
clone size: NA
D gene: NA
J gene: TRBJ2-3
CDR3 protein: CASQTPGTDTQYF
CDR3 DNA: TGTGCCAGTCAAACTCCTGGTACAGATACGCAGTATTTT

V gene: TRBV10-1
clone size: NA
D gene: TRBD2
J gene: TRBJ2-3
CDR3 protein: CASRGGGTDTQYF
CDR3 DNA: TGCGCCAGCCGTGGGGGGGGCACAGATACGCAGTATTTT

V gene: TRBV6-5
clone size: NA
D gene: NA
J gene: TRBJ1-1
CDR3 protein: CASSPVEGLAFF
CDR3 DNA: TGTGCCAGCAGCCCCGTAGAGGGTCTGGCTTTCTTT

V gene: TRBV7-2
clone size: NA
D gene: NA
J gene: TRBJ2-1
CDR3 protein: CASSLEEGEPPGDEQFF
CDR3 DNA: TGTGCCAGCAGCTTAGAAGAGGGTGAACCCCCGGGGGACGAGCAGTTCTTC

V gene: TRBV4-1
clone size: few
D gene: TRBD1
J gene: TRBJ2-7
CDR3 protein: CASSPTGNPYEQYF
CDR3 DNA: TGCGCCAGCAGCCCGACAGGGAACCCCTACGAGCAGTACTTC

V gene: TRBV18
clone size: NA
D gene: TRBD1
J gene: TRBJ1-3
CDR3 protein: CASSPLIGGQVHSGNTIYF
CDR3 DNA: TGTGCCAGCTCACCCCTCATTGGAGGACAGGTTCACTCTGGAAACACCATATATTTT

V gene: TRBV9
clone size: NA
D gene: NA
J gene: TRBJ1-4
CDR3 protein: CASSPGVGSNEKLFF
CDR3 DNA: TGTGCCAGCAGCCCAGGGGTGGGGTCTAATGAAAAACTGTTTTTT

V gene: TRBV6-1
clone size: NA
D gene: NA
J gene: TRBJ1-3
CDR3 protein: CASSEAIRGYTIYF
CDR3 DNA: TGTGCCAGCAGTGAAGCCATAAGGGGATACACCATATATTTT

V gene: TRBV19
clone size: NA
D gene: TRBD2
J gene: TRBJ2-1
CDR3 protein: CASSPISGGGNEQFF
CDR3 DNA: TGTGCCAGTAGCCCGATTAGCGGGGGAGGCAATGAGCAGTTCTTC

V gene: TRBV19
clone size: NA
D gene: TRBD1
J gene: TRBJ1-6
CDR3 protein: CASSRGQGLSPLHF
CDR3 DNA: TGTGCCAGTAGTAGGGGACAGGGGCTCTCACCCCTCCACTTT

V gene: TRBV5-1
clone size: NA
D gene: TRBD2
J gene: TRBJ2-2
CDR3 protein: CASRPASGNTGELFF
CDR3 DNA: TGCGCCAGCAGGCCCGCTAGCGGAAACACCGGGGAGCTGTTTTTT

V gene: TRBV10-1
clone size: NA
D gene: NA
J gene: TRBJ2-7
CDR3 protein: CASSRDTYEQYF
CDR3 DNA: TGCGCCAGCAGCCGGGACACCTACGAGCAGTACTTC

V gene: TRBV14
clone size: NA
D gene: NA
J gene: TRBJ1-5
CDR3 protein: CASSQDPKRGSNQPQHF
CDR3 DNA: TGTGCCAGCAGCCAAGATCCCAAGCGGGGGAGCAATCAGCCCCAGCATTTT

V gene: TRBV19
clone size: NA
D gene: NA
J gene: TRBJ2-7
CDR3 protein: CASSTANYEQYF
CDR3 DNA: TGTGCCAGTAGTACCGCTAACTACGAGCAGTACTTC

V gene: TRBV4-3
clone size: NA
D gene: TRBD2
J gene: TRBJ2-3
CDR3 protein: CASSQAPLAGGLRADTQYF
CDR3 DNA: TGCGCCAGCAGCCAAGCCCCACTAGCGGGGGGCCTCAGGGCAGATACGCAGTATTTT

V gene: TRBV1
clone size: NA
D gene: NA
J gene: TRBJ2-1
CDR3 protein: CTRTGPNEQFF
CDR3 DNA: TGCACTCGGACAGGTCCCAATGAGCAGTTCTTC

V gene: TRBV19
clone size: once
D gene: NA
J gene: TRBJ1-6
CDR3 protein: CASSMRNSPLHF
CDR3 DNA: TGTGCCAGTAGTATGAGGAATTCACCCCTCCACTTT

V gene: TRBV29-1
clone size: NA
D gene: NA
J gene: TRBJ2-3
CDR3 protein: CSVEGTARTDTQYF
CDR3 DNA: TGCAGCGTTGAAGGGACAGCTCGCACAGATACGCAGTATTTT

V gene: TRBV6-5
clone size: NA
D gene: TRBD1
J gene: TRBJ1-3
CDR3 protein: CASRGQSSGNTIYF
CDR3 DNA: TGTGCCAGCAGGGGACAGAGCTCTGGAAACACCATATATTTT

V gene: TRBV6-4
clone size: NA
D gene: NA
J gene: TRBJ2-1
CDR3 protein: CASSDSLLAEQFF
CDR3 DNA: TGTGCCAGCAGTGACTCCCTGCTAGCGGAGCAGTTCTTC

V gene: TRBV30
clone size: NA
D gene: NA
J gene: TRBJ1-3
CDR3 protein: CAWSAGTSSGNTIYF
CDR3 DNA: TGTGCCTGGAGTGCCGGGACAAGCTCTGGAAACACCATATATTTT

V gene: TRBV19
clone size: few
D gene: NA
J gene: TRBJ1-2
CDR3 protein: CATSETGVYGYTF
CDR3 DNA: TGTGCCACCTCAGAGACAGGAGTGTATGGCTACACCTTC